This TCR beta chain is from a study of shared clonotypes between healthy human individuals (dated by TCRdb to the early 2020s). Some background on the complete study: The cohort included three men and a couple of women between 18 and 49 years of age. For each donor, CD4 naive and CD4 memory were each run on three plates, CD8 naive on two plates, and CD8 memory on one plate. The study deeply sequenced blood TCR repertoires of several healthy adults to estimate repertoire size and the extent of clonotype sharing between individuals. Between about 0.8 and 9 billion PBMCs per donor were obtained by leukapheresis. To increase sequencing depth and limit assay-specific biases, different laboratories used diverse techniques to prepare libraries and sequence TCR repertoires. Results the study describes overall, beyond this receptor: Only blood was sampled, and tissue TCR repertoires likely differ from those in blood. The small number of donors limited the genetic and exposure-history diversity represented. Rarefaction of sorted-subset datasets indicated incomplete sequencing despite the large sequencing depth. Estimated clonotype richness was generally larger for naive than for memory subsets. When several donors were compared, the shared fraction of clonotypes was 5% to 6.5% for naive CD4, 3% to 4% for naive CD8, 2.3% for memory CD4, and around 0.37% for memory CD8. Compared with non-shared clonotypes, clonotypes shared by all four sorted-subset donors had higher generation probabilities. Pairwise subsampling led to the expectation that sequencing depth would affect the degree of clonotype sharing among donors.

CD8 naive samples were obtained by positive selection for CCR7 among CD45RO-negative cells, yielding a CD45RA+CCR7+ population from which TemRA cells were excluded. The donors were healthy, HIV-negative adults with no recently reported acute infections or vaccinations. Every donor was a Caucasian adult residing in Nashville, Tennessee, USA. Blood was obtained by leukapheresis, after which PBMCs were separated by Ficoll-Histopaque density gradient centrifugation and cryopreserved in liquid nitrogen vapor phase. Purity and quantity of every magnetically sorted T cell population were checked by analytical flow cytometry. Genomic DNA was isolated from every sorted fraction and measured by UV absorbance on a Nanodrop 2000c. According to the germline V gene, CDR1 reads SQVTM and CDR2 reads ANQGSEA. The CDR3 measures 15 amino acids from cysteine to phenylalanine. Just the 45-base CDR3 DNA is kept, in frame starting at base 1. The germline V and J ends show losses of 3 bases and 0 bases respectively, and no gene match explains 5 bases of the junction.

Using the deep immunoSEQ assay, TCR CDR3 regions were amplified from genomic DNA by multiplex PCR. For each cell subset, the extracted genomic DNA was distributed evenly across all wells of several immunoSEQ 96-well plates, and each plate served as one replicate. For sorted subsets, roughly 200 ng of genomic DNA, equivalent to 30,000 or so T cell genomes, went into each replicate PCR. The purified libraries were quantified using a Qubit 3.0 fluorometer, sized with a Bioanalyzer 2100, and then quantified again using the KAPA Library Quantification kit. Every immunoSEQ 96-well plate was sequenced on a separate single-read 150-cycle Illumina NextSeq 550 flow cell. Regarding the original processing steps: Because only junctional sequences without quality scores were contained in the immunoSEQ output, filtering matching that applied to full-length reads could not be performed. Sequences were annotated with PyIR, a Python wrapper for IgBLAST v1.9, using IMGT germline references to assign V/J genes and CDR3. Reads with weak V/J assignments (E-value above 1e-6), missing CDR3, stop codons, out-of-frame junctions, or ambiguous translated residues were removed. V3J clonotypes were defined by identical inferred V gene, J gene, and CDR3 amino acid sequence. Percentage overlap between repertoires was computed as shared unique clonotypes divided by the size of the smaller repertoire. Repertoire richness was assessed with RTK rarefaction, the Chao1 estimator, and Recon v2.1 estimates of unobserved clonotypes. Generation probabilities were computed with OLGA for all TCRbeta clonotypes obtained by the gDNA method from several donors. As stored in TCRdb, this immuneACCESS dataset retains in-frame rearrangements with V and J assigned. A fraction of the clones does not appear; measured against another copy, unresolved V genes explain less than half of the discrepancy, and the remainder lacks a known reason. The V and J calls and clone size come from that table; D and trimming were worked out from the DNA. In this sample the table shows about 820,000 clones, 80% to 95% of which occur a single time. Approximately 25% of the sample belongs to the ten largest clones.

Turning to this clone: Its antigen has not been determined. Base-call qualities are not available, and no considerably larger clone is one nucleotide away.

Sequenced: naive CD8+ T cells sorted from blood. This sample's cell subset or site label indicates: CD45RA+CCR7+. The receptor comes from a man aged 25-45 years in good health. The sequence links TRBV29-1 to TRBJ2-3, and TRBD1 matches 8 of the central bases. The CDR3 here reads CSVEGQVASTDTQYF. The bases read TGCAGCGTTGAGGGACAGGTTGCTAGCACAGATACGCAGTATTTT.